The source of this TCR beta chain is a study of response to subunit inactivated influenza vaccine. Whole-study results and caveats: Authors suggested each seasonal influenza vaccination recruits few new T cells.

Per germline, CDR1 SQVTM and CDR2 ANQGSEA. CDR3 length: 15 amino acids. Trimming cost V 4 bases and J 2 bases; bases outside gene matches: 7. Each CDR3 protein is one row after TCRdb ran MiXCR on the RT-PCR reads. The table includes 530,000 or so distinct CDR3 sequences, about 14% detected once. This clonotype was counted at least ten times. Antigen specificity is unknown. The sample here was PBMCs from blood, taken about 12 days after vaccination. The chain has TRBV29-1 and TRBJ2-3, with 9 bases that match TRBD2. This clonotype was sampled from a man aged 45-65 years who received an inactivated influenza vaccine. CDR3 nucleotides: TGCAGCGTTGGCTCTAGCGGGACACTCACAGATACGCAGTATTTT. Its translation: CSVGSSGTLTDTQYF.